This T cell receptor (beta chain) is from a study of T cell responses to AZD1222 COVID-19 vaccine. The CDR3 is 16 residues long. Germline V gene data show CDR1 as LGHDT and CDR2 as YNNKEL (reference sequence). Trimming removed 4 bases at V and 4 bases at J, with 19 bases between. Of note for this clone: Its antigen is not identified.

Generated by immunoSEQ multiplex PCR, the TCRdb table keeps only in-frame clones and is missing some. Here the sample spans 120,000 or so clones, more than 75% being singletons. Findings of the study overall: Epitopes outside B.1.351 and B.1.1.7 mutated regions reportedly drew nearly half of spike TCRs. Once two AZD1222 doses were given, Spike-specific TCR breadth and depth went up. Females made up more of the donors, who were largely white British, and clonal diversity may have come out too low.

The sequence came from an adult who received the AZD1222 COVID-19 vaccine. The chain has TRBV3-1 (or the pseudogene TRBV3-2) and TRBJ1-2; possibly TRBD1 for D (6 bases). The source was peripheral blood, collected 28 days after the second AZD1222 dose. The CDR3 bases are TGTGCCAGCAGCCTCCACCAGGACAGAAGATTCTATGGCTACACCTTC. Protein product: CASSLHQDRRFYGYTF.